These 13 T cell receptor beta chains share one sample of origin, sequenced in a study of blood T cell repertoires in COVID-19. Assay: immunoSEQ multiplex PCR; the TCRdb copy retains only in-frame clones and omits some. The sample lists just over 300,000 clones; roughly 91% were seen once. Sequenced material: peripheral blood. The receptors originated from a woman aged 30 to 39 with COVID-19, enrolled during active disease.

The CDR3 here is CASSLGTGTNSPLHF. The CDR3 DNA reads as TGTGCCAGCAGCTTGGGTACAGGAACTAATTCACCCCTCCACTTT. The V and J genes are TRBV7-2 and TRBJ1-6; D might be TRBD1 (5 bases). Germline V gene sequence: CDR1 SGHTA, CDR2 FQGNSA. V lost 3 bases and J 6 bases, leaving 12 bases between the germline ends. The CDR3 loop spans 15 amino acids.

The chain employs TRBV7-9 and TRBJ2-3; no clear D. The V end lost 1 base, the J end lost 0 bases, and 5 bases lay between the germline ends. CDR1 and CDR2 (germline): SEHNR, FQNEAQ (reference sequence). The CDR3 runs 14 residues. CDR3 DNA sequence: TGTGCCAGCAGCTTAGAAACTAGCACAGATACGCAGTATTTT. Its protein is CASSLETSTDTQYF. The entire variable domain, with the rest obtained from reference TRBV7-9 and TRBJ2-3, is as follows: DTGVSQNPRHKITKRGQNVTFRCDPISEHNRLYWYRQTLGQGPEFLTYFQNEAQLEKSRLLSDRFSAERPKGSFSTLEIQRTEQGDSAMYLCASSLETSTDTQYFGPGTRLTVL.

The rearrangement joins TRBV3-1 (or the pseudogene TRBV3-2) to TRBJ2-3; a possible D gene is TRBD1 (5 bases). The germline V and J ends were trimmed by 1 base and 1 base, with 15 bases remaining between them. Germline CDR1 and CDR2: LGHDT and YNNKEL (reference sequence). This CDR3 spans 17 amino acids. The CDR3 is CASSQVGRGPRTDTQYF. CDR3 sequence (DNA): TGTGCCAGCAGCCAAGTGGGAAGGGGCCCGCGCACAGATACGCAGTATTTT.

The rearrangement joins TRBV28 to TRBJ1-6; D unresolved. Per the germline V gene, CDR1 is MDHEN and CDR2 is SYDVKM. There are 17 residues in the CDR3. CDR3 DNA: TGTGCAAGTAGAGCGAGTGTGGGTAGGTCCTATAATTCACCCCTCCACTTT. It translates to CASRASVGRSYNSPLHF.

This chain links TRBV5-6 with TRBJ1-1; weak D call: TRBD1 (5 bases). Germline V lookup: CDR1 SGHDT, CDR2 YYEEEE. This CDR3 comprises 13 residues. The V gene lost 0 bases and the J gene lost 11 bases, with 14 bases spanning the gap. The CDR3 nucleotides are TGTGCCAGCAGCTTGGCTAGGGGATCTAGGGCTTTCTTT. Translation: CASSLARGSRAFF. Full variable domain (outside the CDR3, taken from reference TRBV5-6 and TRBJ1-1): DAGVTQSPTHLIKTRGQQVTLRCSPKSGHDTVSWYQQALGQGPQFIFQYYEEEERQRGNFPDRFSGHQFPNYSSELNVNALLLGDSALYLCASSLARGSRAFFGQGTRLTVV.

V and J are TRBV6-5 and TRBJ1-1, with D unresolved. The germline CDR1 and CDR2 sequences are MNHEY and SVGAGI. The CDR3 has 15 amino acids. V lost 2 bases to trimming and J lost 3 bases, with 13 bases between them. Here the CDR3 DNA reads TGTGCCAGCAGTTACGAGTTTGGTCGGGACACTGAAGCTTTCTTT. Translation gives CASSYEFGRDTEAFF.

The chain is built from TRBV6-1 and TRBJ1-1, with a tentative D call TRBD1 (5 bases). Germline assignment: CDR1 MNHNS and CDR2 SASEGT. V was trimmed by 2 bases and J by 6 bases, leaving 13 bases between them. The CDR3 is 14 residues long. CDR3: CASSETGGGPEAFF. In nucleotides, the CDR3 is TGTGCCAGCAGTGAAACGGGGGGGGGTCCTGAAGCTTTCTTT.

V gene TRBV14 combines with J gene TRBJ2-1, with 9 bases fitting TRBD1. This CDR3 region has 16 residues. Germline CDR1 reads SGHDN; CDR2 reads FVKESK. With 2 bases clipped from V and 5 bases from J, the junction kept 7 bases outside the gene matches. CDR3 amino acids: CASSQYQDRGHNEQFF. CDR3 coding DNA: TGTGCCAGCAGCCAATACCAGGACAGGGGACACAATGAGCAGTTCTTC.

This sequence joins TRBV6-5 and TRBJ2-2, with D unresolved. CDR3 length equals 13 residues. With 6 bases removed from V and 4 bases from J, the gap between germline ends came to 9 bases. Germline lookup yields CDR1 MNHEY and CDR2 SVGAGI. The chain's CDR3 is CASRRVPTGELFF. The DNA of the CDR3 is TGTGCCAGCAGAAGAGTTCCCACCGGGGAGCTGTTTTTT.

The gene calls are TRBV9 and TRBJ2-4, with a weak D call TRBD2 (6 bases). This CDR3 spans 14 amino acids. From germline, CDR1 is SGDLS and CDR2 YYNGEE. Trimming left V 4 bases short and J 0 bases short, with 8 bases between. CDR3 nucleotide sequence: TGTGCCAGCAGCACGGGGGTAGCCAAAAACATTCAGTACTTC. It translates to CASSTGVAKNIQYF.

The CDR3 bases are TGTGCCAGTAGTATGGACAGGGTGTATGGCTACACCTTC. As protein: CASSMDRVYGYTF. The rearrangement uses TRBV19 and TRBJ1-2; 8 bases match TRBD1. Germline CDR1 LNHDA, CDR2 SQIVND (reference sequence). This CDR3 comprises 13 residues. V lost 3 bases and J lost 5; bases outside the gene matches: 2. Variable domain in full (rest from reference TRBV19 and TRBJ1-2): DGGITQSPKYLFRKEGQNVTLSCEQNLNHDAMYWYRQDPGQGLRLIYYSQIVNDFQKGDIAEGYSVSREKKESFPLTVTSAQKNPTAFYLCASSMDRVYGYTFGSGTRLTVV.

The DNA for the CDR3 is TGTGCCAGTAGTCCACGACAGGCGAGCACTGAAGCTTTCTTT. This sequence encodes CASSPRQASTEAFF. V gene TRBV19 combines with J gene TRBJ1-1; perhaps TRBD1 as D (6 bases). There are 14 residues in the CDR3. Trimming removed 5 bases at V and 4 bases at J, with 14 bases between. CDR1 and CDR2 (germline): LNHDA, SQIVND (reference sequence). Drawing the rest from reference TRBV19 and TRBJ1-1, the complete variable domain is DGGITQSPKYLFRKEGQNVTLSCEQNLNHDAMYWYRQDPGQGLRLIYYSQIVNDFQKGDIAEGYSVSREKKESFPLTVTSAQKNPTAFYLCASSPRQASTEAFFGQGTRLTVV.

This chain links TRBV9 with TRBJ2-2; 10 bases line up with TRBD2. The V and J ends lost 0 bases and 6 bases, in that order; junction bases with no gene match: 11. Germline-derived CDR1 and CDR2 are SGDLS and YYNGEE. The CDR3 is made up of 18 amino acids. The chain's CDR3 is CASSVGIAGGRRAGELFF. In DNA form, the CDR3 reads TGTGCCAGCAGCGTAGGTATAGCGGGGGGCAGACGCGCCGGGGAGCTGTTTTTT.